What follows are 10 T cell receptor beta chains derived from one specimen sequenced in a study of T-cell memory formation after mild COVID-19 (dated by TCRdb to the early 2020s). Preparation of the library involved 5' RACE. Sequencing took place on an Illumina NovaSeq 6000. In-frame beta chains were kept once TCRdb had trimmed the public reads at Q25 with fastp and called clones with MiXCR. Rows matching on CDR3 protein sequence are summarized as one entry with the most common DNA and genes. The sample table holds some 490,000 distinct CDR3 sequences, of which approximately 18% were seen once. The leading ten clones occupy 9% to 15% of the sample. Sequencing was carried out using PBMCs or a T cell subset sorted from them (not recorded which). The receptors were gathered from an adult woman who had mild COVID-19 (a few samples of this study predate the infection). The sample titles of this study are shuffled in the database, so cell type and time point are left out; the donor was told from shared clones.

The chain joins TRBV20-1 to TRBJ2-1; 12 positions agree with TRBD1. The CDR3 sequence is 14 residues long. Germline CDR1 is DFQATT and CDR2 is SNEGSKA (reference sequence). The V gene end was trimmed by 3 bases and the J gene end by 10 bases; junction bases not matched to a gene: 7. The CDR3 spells CSASRDRGLWEQFF. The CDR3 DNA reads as TGCAGTGCTAGTCGGGACAGGGGGCTTTGGGAGCAGTTCTTC.

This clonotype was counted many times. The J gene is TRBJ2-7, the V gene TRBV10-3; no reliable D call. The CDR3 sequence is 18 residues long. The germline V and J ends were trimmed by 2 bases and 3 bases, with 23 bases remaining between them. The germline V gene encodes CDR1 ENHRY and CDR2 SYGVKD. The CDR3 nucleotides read TGTGCCATCAGTGAGGGATCGTCGGGCGGATTTGAGGACTACGAGCAGTACTTC. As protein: CAISEGSSGGFEDYEQYF.

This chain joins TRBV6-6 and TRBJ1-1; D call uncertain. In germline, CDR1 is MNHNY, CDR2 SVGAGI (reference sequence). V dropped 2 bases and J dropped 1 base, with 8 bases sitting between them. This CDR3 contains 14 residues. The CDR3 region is CASSYLERNTEAFF. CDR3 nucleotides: TGTGCCAGCAGTTACCTTGAGAGGAACACTGAAGCTTTCTTT.

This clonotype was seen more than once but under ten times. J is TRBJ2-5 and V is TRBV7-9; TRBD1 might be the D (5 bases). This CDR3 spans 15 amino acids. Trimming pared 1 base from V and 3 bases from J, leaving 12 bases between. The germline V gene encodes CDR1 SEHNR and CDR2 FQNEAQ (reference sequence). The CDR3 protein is CASSLGRREEETQYF. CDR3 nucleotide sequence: TGTGCCAGCAGCTTAGGACGCAGGGAAGAAGAGACCCAGTACTTC.

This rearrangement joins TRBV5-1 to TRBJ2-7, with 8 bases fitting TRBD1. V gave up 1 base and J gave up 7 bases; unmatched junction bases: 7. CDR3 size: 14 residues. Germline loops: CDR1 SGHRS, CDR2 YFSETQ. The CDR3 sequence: CASSLSGQGREQYF. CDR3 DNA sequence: TGCGCCAGCAGCTTGTCCGGACAGGGAAGAGAGCAGTACTTC.

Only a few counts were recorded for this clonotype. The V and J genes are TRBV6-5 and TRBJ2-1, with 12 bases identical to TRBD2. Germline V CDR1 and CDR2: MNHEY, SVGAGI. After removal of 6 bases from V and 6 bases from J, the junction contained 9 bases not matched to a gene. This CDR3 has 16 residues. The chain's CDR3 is CASRDGLAGLANEQFF. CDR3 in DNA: TGTGCCAGCAGAGACGGACTAGCGGGACTCGCCAATGAGCAGTTCTTC.

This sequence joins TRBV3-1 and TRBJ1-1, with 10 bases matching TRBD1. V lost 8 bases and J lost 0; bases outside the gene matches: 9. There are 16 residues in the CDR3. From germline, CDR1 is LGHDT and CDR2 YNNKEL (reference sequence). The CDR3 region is CASGEMTGGMNTEAFF. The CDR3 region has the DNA TGTGCCAGCGGGGAGATGACAGGGGGCATGAACACTGAAGCTTTCTTT.

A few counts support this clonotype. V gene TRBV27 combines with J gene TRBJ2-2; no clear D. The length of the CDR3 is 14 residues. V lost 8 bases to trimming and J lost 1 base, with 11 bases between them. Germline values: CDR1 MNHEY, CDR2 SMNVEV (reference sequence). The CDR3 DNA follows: TGTGCCAGCCGGGTCGCAGGGAACACCGGGGAGCTGTTTTTT. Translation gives CASRVAGNTGELFF.

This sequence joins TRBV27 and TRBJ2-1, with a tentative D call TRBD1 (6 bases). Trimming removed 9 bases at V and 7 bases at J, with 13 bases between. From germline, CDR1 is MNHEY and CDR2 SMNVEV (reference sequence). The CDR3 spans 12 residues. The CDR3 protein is CARAQGWNEQFF. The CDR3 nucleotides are TGTGCCAGGGCACAGGGTTGGAATGAGCAGTTCTTC.

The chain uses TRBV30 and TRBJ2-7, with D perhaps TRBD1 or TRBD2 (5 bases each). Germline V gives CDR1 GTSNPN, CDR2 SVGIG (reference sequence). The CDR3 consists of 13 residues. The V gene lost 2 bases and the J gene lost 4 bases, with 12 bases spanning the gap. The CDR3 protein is CAWSRDGKYEQYF. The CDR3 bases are TGTGCCTGGAGTCGGGACGGAAAATACGAGCAGTACTTC. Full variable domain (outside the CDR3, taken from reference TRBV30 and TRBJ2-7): SQTIHQWPATLVQPVGSPLSLECTVEGTSNPNLYWYRQAAGRGLQLLFYSVGIGQISSEVPQNLSASRPQDRQFILSSKKLLLSDSGFYLCAWSRDGKYEQYFGPGTRLTVT.